This T cell receptor beta chain was captured in a study of cytotoxic CD8 clonotypes in ibrutinib-treated CLL. The wider study: Partial responses totalled 24 and complete responses 2; after median roughly 71 months, approximately 15 remained remitted and approximately 12 progressed. Study-wide points: Sampling times differed between sustained-remission and progressing patients.

About this clone itself: No antigen is known for it.

Investigators sought sequencing depths of between 1 in 200,000 and 1 in 1 million T cells. TCRdb's table, derived via immunoSEQ multiplex PCR, lists solely in-frame clones and lacks some. The profile shows 330,000 or so clones, 67% of them singletons. V was pared by 1 base and J by 4 bases, with 13 bases between. There are 15 residues in the CDR3. Per the germline V gene, CDR1 is SGHAT and CDR2 is FQNNGV. The sequences come from PBMCs, collected after 36 months of ibrutinib treatment. The clonotype was recovered from a human donor with chronic lymphocytic leukemia. V usage is TRBV11-2 and J usage is TRBJ2-5; possible D gene TRBD2, 7 bases. The CDR3 loop reads CASSLVGGRVETQYF. The CDR3, as DNA: TGTGCCAGCAGCTTAGTGGGGGGGCGCGTAGAGACCCAGTACTTC.